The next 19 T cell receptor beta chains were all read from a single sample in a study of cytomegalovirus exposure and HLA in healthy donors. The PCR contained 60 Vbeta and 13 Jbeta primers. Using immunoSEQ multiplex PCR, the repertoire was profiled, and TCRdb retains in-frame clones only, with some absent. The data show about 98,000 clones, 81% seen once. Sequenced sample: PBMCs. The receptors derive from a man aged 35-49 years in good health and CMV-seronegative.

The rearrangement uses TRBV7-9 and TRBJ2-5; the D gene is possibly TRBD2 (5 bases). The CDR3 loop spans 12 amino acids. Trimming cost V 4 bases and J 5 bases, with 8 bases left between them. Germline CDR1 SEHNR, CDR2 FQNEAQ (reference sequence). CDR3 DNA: TGTGCCAGCAGCTCCACGGGGGAGACCCAGTACTTC. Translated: CASSSTGETQYF.

CDR3 in DNA: TGTGCCAGCAGTCAACTAGCGGGGGGAGAGCAGTTCTTC. Its translation: CASSQLAGGEQFF. The genes are TRBV6-6 and TRBJ2-1; 12 nucleotides match TRBD2. The J segment lost 10 bases and the V segment lost 5 bases, leaving 3 bases of the junction unmatched. Germline CDR1 and CDR2: MNHNY and SVGAGI (reference sequence). This CDR3 is built from 13 residues.

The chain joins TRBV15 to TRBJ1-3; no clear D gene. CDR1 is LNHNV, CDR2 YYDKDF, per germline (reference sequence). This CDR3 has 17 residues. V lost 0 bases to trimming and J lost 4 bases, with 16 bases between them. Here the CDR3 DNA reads TGTGCCACCAGCAGAGATCAGTCAATGTCGTACGGAAACACCATATATTTT. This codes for CATSRDQSMSYGNTIYF. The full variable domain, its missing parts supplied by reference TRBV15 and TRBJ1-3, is DAMVIQNPRYQVTQFGKPVTLSCSQTLNHNVMYWYQQKSSQAPKLLFHYYDKDFNNEADTPDNFQSRRPNTSFCFLDIRSPGLGDTAMYLCATSRDQSMSYGNTIYFGEGSWLTVV.

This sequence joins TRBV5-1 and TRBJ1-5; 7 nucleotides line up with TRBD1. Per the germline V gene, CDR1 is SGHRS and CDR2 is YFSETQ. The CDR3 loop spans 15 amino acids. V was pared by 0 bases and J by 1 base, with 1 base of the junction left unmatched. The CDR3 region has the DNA TGCGCCAGCAGCTTGGGACAGGGAAGCAATCAGCCCCAGCATTTT. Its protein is CASSLGQGSNQPQHF.

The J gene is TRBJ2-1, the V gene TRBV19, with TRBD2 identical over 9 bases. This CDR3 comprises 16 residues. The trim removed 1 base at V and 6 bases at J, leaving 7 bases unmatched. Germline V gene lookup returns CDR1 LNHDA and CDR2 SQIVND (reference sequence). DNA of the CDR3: TGTGCCAGTAGTATAGGAGGTAGCGGGGGTGTCAATGAGCAGTTCTTC. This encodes CASSIGGSGGVNEQFF.

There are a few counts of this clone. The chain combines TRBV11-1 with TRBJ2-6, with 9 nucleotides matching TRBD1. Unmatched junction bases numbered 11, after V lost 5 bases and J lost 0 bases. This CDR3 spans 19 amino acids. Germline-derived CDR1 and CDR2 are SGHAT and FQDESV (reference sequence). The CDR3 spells CASSQFGQGLTSGANVLTF. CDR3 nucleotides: TGTGCCAGCAGCCAATTTGGACAGGGGCTTACCTCTGGGGCCAACGTCCTGACTTTC.

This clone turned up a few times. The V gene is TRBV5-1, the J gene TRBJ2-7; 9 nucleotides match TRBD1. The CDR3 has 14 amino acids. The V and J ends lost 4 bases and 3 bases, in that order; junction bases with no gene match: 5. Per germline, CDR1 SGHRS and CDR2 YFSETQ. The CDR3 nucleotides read TGCGCCAGCAGCCCCGGGACAGGGTTCTACGAGCAGTACTTC. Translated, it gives CASSPGTGFYEQYF.

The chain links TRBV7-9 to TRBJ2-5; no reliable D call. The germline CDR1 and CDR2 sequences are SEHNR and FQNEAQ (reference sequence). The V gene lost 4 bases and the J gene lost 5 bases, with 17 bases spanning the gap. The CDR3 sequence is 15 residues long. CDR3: CASSSSTRRRETQYF. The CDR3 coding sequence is TGTGCCAGCAGCTCCTCGACACGTCGTCGGGAGACCCAGTACTTC.

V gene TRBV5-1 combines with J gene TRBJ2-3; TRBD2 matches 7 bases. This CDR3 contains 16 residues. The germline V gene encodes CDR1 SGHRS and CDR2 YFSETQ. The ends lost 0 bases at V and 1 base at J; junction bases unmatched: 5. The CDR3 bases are TGCGCCAGCAGCTTGGGACTAGCTTTCCGCACAGATACGCAGTATTTT. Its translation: CASSLGLAFRTDTQYF.

CDR3 sequence: CASEKTGTGYGYTF. CDR3 DNA: TGTGCCAGCGAAAAGACCGGGACAGGGTATGGCTACACCTTC. This chain links TRBV6-1 with TRBJ1-2; TRBD1 aligns across 9 bases. The CDR3 has 14 residues. Per the germline V gene, CDR1 is MNHNS and CDR2 is SASEGT. V was pared by 8 bases and J by 5 bases, with 9 bases of the junction left unmatched.

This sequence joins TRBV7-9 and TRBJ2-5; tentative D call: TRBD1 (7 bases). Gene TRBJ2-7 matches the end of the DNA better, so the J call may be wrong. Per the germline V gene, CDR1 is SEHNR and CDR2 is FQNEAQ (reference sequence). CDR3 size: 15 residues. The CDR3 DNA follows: TGTGCCAGCAGCTCGTTGACAGGGACTCTCTACGAGCAGTACTTC. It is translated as CASSSLTGTLYEQYF.

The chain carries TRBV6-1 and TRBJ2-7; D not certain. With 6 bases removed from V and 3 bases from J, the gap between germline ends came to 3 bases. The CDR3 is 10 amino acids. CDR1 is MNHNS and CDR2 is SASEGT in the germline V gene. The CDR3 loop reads CASSIYEQYF. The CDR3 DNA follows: TGTGCCAGCAGCATCTACGAGCAGTACTTC.

CDR3 sequence (DNA): TGTGCCAGCAGCTTGGCCCCGGGTGAGCGGGGAGCTTTCTTT. The encoded protein is CASSLAPGERGAFF. This chain links TRBV5-5 with TRBJ1-1; D gene uncertain. V lost 0 bases to trimming and J lost 10 bases, with 16 bases between them. This CDR3 region has 14 residues. Germline V gives CDR1 SGHKS, CDR2 YYEKEE (reference sequence).

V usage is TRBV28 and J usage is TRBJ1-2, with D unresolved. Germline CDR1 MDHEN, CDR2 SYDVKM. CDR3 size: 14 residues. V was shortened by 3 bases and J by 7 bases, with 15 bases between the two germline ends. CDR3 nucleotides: TGTGCCAGCAGTTTCCGCGGTCCCGGCGGTGGCTACACCTTC. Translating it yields CASSFRGPGGGYTF.

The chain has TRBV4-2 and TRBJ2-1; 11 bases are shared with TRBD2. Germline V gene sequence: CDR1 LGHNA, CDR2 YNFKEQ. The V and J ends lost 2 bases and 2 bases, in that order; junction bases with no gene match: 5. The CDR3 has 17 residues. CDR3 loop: CASSQRLAGSAYNEQFF. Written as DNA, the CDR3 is TGTGCCAGCAGCCAACGACTAGCGGGGTCGGCCTACAATGAGCAGTTCTTC.

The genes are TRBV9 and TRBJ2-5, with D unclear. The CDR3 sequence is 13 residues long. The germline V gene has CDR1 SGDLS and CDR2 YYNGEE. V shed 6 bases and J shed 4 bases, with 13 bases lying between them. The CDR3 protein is CASTRILGETQYF. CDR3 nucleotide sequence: TGTGCCAGCACTAGAATTCTCGGAGAGACCCAGTACTTC.

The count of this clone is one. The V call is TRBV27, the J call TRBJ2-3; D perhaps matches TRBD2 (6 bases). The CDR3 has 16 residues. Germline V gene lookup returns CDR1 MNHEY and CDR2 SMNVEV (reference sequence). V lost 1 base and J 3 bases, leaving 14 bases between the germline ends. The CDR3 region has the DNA TGTGCCAGCAGTTTATTTTCGGGACTTGATACAGATACGCAGTATTTT. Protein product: CASSLFSGLDTDTQYF.

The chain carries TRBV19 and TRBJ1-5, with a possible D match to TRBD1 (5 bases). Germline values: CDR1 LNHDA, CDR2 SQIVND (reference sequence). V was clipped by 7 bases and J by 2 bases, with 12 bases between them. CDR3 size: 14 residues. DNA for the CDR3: TGTGCCAGTACCAAACAGACAGGCAATCAGCCCCAGCATTTT. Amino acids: CASTKQTGNQPQHF.

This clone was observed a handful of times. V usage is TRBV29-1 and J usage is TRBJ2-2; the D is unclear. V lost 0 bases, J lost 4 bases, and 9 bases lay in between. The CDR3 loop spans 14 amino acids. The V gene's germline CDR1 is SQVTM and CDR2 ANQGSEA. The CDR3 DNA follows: TGCAGCGTTGAAGATCGGGTATCCACCGGGGAGCTGTTTTTT. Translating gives CSVEDRVSTGELFF.